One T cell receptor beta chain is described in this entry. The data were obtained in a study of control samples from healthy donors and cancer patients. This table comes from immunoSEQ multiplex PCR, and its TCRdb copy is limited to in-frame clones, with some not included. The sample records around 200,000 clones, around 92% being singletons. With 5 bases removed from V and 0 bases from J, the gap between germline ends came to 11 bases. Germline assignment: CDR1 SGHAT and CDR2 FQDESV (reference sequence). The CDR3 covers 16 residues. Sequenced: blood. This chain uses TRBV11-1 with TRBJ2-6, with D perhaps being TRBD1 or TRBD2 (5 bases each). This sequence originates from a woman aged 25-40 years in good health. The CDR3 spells CASSAGTHSGANVLTF. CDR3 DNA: TGTGCCAGCAGCGCCGGGACGCACTCTGGGGCCAACGTCCTGACTTTC.